These 3 T cell receptor beta chains originate from one sample sequenced in a study of shared clonotypes between healthy human individuals. TCRdb's table, derived via immunoSEQ multiplex PCR, lists solely in-frame clones and lacks some. The sample lists about 1,900,000 clones; roughly 95% were seen once. Naive CD8 cells lacked CD45RO, underwent positive selection for CCR7 and left out terminally differentiated effector memory CD45RA+ cells. Sequencing used naive CD8+ T cells sorted from blood. The origin of the receptors is a man aged 18 to 30 in good health.

The rearrangement joins TRBV28 to TRBJ1-6; unclear D gene. CDR3 length equals 16 residues. Germline CDR1 and CDR2: MDHEN and SYDVKM. V was pared by 5 bases and J by 3 bases, with 14 bases between. The CDR3 here is CASSTPSTIYNSPLHF. The CDR3 nucleotides are TGTGCCAGCAGTACCCCTAGCACAATCTATAATTCACCCCTCCACTTT.

The gene calls are TRBV28 and TRBJ2-3; TRBD1 agrees at 7 bases. Germline V lookup: CDR1 MDHEN, CDR2 SYDVKM. The trim removed 2 bases at V and 5 bases at J, leaving 4 bases unmatched. CDR3 length equals 14 residues. This chain's CDR3 is CASSLKGAGDTQYF. In DNA form, the CDR3 reads TGTGCCAGCAGTTTAAAGGGGGCTGGAGATACGCAGTATTTT.

The chain is built from TRBV6-5 and TRBJ2-2; D might be TRBD2 (5 bases). Per the germline V gene, CDR1 is MNHEY and CDR2 is SVGAGI. V dropped 6 bases and J dropped 4 bases, with 9 bases sitting between them. CDR3 size: 13 residues. CDR3 in amino acids: CASSRDGTGELFF. In DNA form, the CDR3 reads TGTGCCAGCAGCCGGGATGGCACCGGGGAGCTGTTTTTT.